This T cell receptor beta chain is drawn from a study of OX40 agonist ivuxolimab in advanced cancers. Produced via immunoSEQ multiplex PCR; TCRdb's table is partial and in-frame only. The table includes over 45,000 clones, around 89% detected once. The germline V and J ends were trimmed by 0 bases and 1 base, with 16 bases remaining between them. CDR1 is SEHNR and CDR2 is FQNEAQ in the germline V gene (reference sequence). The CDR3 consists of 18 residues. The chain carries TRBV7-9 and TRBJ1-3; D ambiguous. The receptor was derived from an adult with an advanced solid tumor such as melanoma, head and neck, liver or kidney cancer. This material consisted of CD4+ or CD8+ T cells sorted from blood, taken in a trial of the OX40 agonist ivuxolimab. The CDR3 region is CASSLAQRDPLSGNTIYF. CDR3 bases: TGTGCCAGCAGCTTAGCGCAGAGGGATCCGCTGTCTGGAAACACCATATATTTT.